A selection of T cell receptor beta chains follows, all from one sample in a study of blood T cell repertoires in COVID-19. TCRdb's copy holds only in-frame clones and misses some; the assay was immunoSEQ multiplex PCR. Found here are some 210,000 clones, around four fifths of them singletons; the top ten hold approximately 8.1%. Source material: peripheral blood. These receptors were taken from a woman in her 50s with active or convalescent COVID-19. CDR3s include the opening cysteine and the closing phenylalanine or tryptophan. A D gene is named only where the DNA matches it firmly. Expanded clones are given a class, and other clones once, few, many or no size at all.

clone size	V gene	J gene	D gene	CDR3 DNA	CDR3 protein
.	TRBV19	TRBJ1-4	.	TGTGCCAGTAGTATAAACCCACCCCACAGGGTGGGAACTAATGAAAAACTGTTTTTT	CASSINPPHRVGTNEKLFF
.	TRBV2	TRBJ2-2	TRBD2	TGTGCCAGCAGTGAACATCCCAGCGGGAGGGCCGGGGAGCTGTTTTTT	CASSEHPSGRAGELFF
.	TRBV2	TRBJ2-1	TRBD1	TGTGCCAGCAGTGCCGACAGGGGCCACTACAATGAGCAGTTCTTC	CASSADRGHYNEQFF
.	TRBV28	TRBJ1-4	.	TGTGCCAGCACTACGACAGGTTTTAATGAAAAACTGTTTTTT	CASTTTGFNEKLFF
.	TRBV12-5	TRBJ2-6	.	TGTGCTAGTGGTTTAAGGGGAACTGGGGCCAACGTCCTGACTTTC	CASGLRGTGANVLTF
.	TRBV19	TRBJ1-1	.	TGTGCCAGTAGTATCGGTGGGCAGGGTGACACTGAAGCTTTCTTT	CASSIGGQGDTEAFF
.	TRBV27	TRBJ1-2	.	TGTGCCAGCAGTTCGGGTTCCGTCTATGGCTACACCTTC	CASSSGSVYGYTF
.	TRBV5-1	TRBJ2-3	TRBD1	TGCGCCAGCACCTCAGTGGGACAGGGTGCAGATACGCAGTATTTT	CASTSVGQGADTQYF
.	TRBV6-6	TRBJ1-2	TRBD1	TGTGCCAGCAGTTACCAGGGACAGGGCTATGGCTACACCTTC	CASSYQGQGYGYTF
.	TRBV19	TRBJ2-5	.	TGTGCCAGTAGTATAGGGGGCGCGGAAATTTGGACCCAGTACTTC	CASSIGGAEIWTQYF
.	TRBV3-1/TRBV3-2	TRBJ1-1	.	TGTGCCAGCAGCGGGAGGAACACTGAAGCTTTCTTT	CASSGRNTEAFF
few	TRBV10-1	TRBJ2-2	TRBD2	TGCGCCAGCAGTGAGTCGACTAGCTACACCGGGGAGCTGTTTTTT	CASSESTSYTGELFF
.	TRBV28	TRBJ1-2	.	TGTGCCATACTCAGGCGGGGCAGCAATGCTAACTATGGCTACACCTTC	CAILRRGSNANYGYTF
.	TRBV7-2	TRBJ2-1	.	TGTGCCAGCAGCCCTACCGCGACACCTACCCATGAGCAGTTCTTC	CASSPTATPTHEQFF
once	TRBV6-5	TRBJ1-1	.	TGTGCCAGCAGTAAAACAGTGAACACTGAAGCTTTCTTT	CASSKTVNTEAFF
.	TRBV11-2	TRBJ1-2	.	TGTGCCAGCAGCCCACCTCCTGGACTATTATATGGCTACACCTTC	CASSPPPGLLYGYTF
once	TRBV19	TRBJ2-7	TRBD2	TGTGCCAGTAGTCCGCGGACTAGCGTCTCCTACGAGCAGTACTTC	CASSPRTSVSYEQYF
.	TRBV7-3	TRBJ2-1	.	TGTGCCAGCAGCTTCGGTAGCGGACCCTACAATGAGCAGTTCTTC	CASSFGSGPYNEQFF
few	TRBV2	TRBJ2-3	TRBD2	TGTGCCAGCAGTGGAGCTAGCGGCAGCACAGATACGCAGTATTTT	CASSGASGSTDTQYF
few	TRBV5-1	TRBJ2-7	.	TGCGCCAGCAGCATAGACCGGGACTTGCCATCCTACGAGCAGTACTTC	CASSIDRDLPSYEQYF
.	TRBV6-5	TRBJ2-1	.	TGTGCCAGCAAATTCAGGGGCTCCTACAATGAGCAGTTCTTC	CASKFRGSYNEQFF
.	TRBV12-5	TRBJ2-1	TRBD2	TGTGCTAGTGGTTTAGGACTAGCGGCCGTCAATGAGCAGTTCTTC	CASGLGLAAVNEQFF
.	TRBV23-1	TRBJ1-1	.	TGCGCCAGCAGTCCCCCACCCGGGGTTGGCGCTTTCTTT	CASSPPPGVGAFF
.	TRBV28	TRBJ1-2	TRBD1	TGTGCCATCTGGACAGGGGGCAGGGATGGCTACACCTTC	CAIWTGGRDGYTF
.	TRBV6-1	TRBJ1-2	.	TGTGCCAGCAGTGAAGATTCAGGGGTCAATGGCTACACCTTC	CASSEDSGVNGYTF
.	TRBV5-1	TRBJ1-3	.	TGCGCCAGCAGCTTGGGTCCAGGGCCCGGAAACACCATATATTTT	CASSLGPGPGNTIYF